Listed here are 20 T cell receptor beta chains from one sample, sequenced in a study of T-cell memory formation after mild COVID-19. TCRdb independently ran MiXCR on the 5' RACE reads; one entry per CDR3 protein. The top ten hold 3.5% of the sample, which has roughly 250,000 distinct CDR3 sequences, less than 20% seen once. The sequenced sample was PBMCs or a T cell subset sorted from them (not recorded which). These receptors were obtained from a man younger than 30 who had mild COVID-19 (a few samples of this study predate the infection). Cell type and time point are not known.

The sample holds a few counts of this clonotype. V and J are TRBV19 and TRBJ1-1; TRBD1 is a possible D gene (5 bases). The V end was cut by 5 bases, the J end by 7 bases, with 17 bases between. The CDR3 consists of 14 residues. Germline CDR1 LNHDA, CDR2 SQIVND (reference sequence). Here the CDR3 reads CASSPPGTGSEAFF. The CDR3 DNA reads TGTGCCAGTAGTCCTCCAGGGACTGGGAGTGAAGCTTTCTTT.

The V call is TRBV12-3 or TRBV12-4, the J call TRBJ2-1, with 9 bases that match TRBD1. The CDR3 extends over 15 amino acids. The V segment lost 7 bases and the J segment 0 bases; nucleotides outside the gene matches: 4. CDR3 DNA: TGTGCCAGCAAATCGACAGGGGGCTCCTACAATGAGCAGTTCTTC. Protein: CASKSTGGSYNEQFF.

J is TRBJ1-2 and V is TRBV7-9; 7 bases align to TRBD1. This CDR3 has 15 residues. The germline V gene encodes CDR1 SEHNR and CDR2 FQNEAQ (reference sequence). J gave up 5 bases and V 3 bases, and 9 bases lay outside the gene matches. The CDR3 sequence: CASSLGDREAYGYTF. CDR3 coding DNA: TGTGCCAGCAGCTTGGGTGACAGGGAGGCGTATGGCTACACCTTC.

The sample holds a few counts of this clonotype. CDR3 nucleotide sequence: TGTGCCAGCAGCTTATTAGCGGGGGGAAATGAGCAGTTCTTC. Translated: CASSLLAGGNEQFF. This chain connects TRBV7-3 to TRBJ2-1; 10 bases align to TRBD2. Germline V gene lookup returns CDR1 SGHTA and CDR2 FQGTGA. The CDR3 covers 14 residues. After removal of 2 bases from V and 7 bases from J, the junction contained 2 bases not matched to a gene.

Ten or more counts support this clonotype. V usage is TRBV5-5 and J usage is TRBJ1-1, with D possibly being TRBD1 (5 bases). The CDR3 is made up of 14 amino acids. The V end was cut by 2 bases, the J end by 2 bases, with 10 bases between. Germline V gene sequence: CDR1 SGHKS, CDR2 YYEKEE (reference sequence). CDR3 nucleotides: TGTGCCAGCAGCTTTGACAGAACCAACACTGAAGCTTTCTTT. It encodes CASSFDRTNTEAFF. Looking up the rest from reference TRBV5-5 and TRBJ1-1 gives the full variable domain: DAGVTQSPTHLIKTRGQQVTLRCSPISGHKSVSWYQQVLGQGPQFIFQYYEKEERGRGNFPDRFSARQFPNYSSELNVNALLLGDSALYLCASSFDRTNTEAFFGQGTRLTVV.

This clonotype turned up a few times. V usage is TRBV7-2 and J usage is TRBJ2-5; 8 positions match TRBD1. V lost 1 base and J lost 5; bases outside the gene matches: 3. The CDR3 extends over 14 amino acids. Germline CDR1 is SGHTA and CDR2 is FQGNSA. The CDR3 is CASSLGQGLETQYF. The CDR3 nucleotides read TGTGCCAGCAGCTTAGGACAGGGGTTGGAGACCCAGTACTTC.

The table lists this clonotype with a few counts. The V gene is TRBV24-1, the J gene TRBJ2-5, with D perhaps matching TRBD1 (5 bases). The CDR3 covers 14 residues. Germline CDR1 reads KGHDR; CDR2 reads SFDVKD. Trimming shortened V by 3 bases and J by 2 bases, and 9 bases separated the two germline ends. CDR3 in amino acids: CATSDQGRQETQYF. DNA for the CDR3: TGTGCCACCAGTGATCAGGGCCGGCAAGAGACCCAGTACTTC.

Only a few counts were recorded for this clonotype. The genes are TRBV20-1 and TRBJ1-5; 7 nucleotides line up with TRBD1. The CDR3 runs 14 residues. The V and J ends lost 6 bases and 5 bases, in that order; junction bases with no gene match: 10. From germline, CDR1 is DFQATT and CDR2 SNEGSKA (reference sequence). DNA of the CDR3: TGCAGTGCAACTGCGGGACAGCTATATCAGCCCCAGCATTTT. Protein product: CSATAGQLYQPQHF.

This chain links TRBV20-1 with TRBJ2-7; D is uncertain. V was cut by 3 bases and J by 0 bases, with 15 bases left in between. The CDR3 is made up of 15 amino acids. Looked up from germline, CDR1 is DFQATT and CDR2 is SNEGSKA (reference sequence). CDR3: CSASSPGSNSYEQYV. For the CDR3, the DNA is TGCAGTGCTAGTAGTCCGGGCTCGAACTCCTACGAGCAGTACGTC.

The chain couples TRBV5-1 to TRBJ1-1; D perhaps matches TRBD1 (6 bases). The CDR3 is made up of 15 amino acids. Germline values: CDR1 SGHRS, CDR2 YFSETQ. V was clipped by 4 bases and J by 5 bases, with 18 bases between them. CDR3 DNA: TGCGCCAGCAGCACCCAAAGGGCAGGGGAGACTGAAGCTTTCTTT. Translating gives CASSTQRAGETEAFF. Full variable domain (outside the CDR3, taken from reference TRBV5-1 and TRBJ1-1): KAGVTQTPRYLIKTRGQQVTLSCSPISGHRSVSWYQQTPGQGLQFLFEYFSETQRNKGNFPGRFSGRQFSNSRSEMNVSTLELGDSALYLCASSTQRAGETEAFFGQGTRLTVV.

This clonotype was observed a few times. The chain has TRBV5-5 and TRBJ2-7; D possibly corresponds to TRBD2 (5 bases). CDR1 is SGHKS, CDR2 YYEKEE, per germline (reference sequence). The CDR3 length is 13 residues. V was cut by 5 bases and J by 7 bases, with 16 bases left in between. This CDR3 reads CASSSDLAMEQYV. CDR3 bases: TGTGCCAGCAGTTCTGACTTAGCGATGGAGCAGTACGTC.

The CDR3, as DNA: TGTGCCAGCAGCTTTGACAAGTCCTACGAGCAGTACTTC. Protein sequence: CASSFDKSYEQYF. This chain joins TRBV7-3 and TRBJ2-7; D is undetermined. The germline V gene has CDR1 SGHTA and CDR2 FQGTGA. The CDR3 consists of 13 residues. V was shortened by 3 bases and J by 1 base, with 7 bases between the two germline ends.

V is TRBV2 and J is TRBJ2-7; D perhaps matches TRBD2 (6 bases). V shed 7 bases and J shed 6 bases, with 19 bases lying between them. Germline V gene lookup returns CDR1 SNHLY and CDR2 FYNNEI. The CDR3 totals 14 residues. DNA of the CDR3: TGTGCCAGCAACCCTAGGCGGGGACCTATCGAGCAGTACGTC. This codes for CASNPRRGPIEQYV.

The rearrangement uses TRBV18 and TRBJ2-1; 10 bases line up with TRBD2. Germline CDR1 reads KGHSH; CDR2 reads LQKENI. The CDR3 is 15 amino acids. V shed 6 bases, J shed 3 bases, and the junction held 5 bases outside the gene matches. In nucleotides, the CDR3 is TGTGCCAGCTCCCAAAGCGGGGGGGTCTACAATGAGCAGTTCTTC. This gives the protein CASSQSGGVYNEQFF.

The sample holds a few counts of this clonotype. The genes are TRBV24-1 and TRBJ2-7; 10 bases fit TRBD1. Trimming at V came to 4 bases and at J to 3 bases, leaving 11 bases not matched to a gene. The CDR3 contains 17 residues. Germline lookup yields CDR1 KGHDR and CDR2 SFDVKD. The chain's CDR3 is CATSEPYMGQGIYEQYV. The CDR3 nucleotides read TGTGCCACCAGTGAGCCCTACATGGGACAGGGGATCTACGAGCAGTACGTC.

The CDR3 sequence: CASSLRSSYEQYV. The CDR3 DNA is TGTGCCAGCAGTTTGAGGAGCTCCTACGAGCAGTACGTC. The rearrangement joins TRBV28 to TRBJ2-7; D unclear. This CDR3 has 13 residues. Trimming took off 3 bases at V and 0 bases at J, with 6 bases between the two ends. Germline CDR1 and CDR2: MDHEN and SYDVKM.

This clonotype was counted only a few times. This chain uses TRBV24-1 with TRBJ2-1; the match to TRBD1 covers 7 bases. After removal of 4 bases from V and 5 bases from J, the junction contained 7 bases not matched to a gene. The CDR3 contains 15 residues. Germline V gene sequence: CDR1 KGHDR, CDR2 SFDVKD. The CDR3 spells CATSDLGTDNNEQFF. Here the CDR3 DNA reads TGTGCCACCAGTGACCTAGGGACAGACAACAATGAGCAGTTCTTC.

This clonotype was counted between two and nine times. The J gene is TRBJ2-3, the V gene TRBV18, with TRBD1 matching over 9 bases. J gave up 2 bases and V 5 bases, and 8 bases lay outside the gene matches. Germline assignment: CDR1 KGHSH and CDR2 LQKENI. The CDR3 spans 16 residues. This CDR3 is CASSSQIQGATDTQYF. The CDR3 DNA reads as TGTGCCAGCTCATCCCAAATACAGGGGGCCACAGATACGCAGTATTTT.

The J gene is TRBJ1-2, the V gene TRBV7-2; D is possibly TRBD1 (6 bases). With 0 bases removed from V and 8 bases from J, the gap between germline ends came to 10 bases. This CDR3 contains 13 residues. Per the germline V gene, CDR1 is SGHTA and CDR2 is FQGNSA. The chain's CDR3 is CASSLAHRDGYTF. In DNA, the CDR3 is TGTGCCAGCAGCTTAGCGCACAGGGACGGCTACACCTTC. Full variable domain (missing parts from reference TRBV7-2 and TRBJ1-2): GAGVSQSPSNKVTEKGKDVELRCDPISGHTALYWYRQSLGQGLEFLIYFQGNSAPDKSGLPSDRFSAERTGGSVSTLTIQRTQQEDSAVYLCASSLAHRDGYTFGSGTRLTVV.

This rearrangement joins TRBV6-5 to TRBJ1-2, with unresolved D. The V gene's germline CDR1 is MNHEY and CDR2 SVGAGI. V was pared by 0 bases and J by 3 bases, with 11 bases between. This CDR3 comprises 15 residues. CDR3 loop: CASSYSSKGDYGYTF. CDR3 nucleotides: TGTGCCAGCAGTTACTCGAGTAAGGGAGACTATGGCTACACCTTC.